This T cell receptor (beta chain) was sequenced during a study of beta chain features in type 1 diabetes. What was sequenced were expressed TCRB transcripts, since all of the isolated RNA had been reverse transcribed. Measured with immunoSEQ multiplex PCR; TCRdb has only the in-frame clones, and not every one. The table includes roughly 400,000 clones, 9.6% detected once. This clone was counted ten times or more. What it binds is unknown. The CDR3 spans 16 residues. Germline loops: CDR1 ENHRY, CDR2 SYGVKD. The ends lost 5 bases at V and 0 bases at J; junction bases unmatched: 8. Overall study results and limits: Moderately but significantly shorter TCRB CDR3s were found in Type 1 diabetes patients in all four CD4+ subsets.

This TCR was recovered from a young man with type 1 diabetes. Sequencing used central memory CD4+ T cells from blood. The gene calls are TRBV10-3 and TRBJ1-2; 8 nucleotides line up with TRBD1. In DNA, the CDR3 is TGTGCCATCAGTCGAAGGACAGGGCCGGCTAACTATGGCTACACCTTC. Amino acids: CAISRRTGPANYGYTF.